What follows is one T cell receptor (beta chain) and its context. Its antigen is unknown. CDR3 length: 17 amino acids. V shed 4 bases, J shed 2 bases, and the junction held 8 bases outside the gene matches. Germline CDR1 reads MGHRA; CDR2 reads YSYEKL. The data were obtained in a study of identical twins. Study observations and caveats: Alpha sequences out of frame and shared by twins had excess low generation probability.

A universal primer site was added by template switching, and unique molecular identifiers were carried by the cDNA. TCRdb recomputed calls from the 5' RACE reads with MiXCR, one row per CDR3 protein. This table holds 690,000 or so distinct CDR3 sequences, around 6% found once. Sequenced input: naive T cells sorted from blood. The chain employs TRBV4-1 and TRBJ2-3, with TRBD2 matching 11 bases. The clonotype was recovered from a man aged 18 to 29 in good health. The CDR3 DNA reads TGCGCCAGCAGCCGCACCGGGACTAGCGGATTCACAGATACGCAGTATTTT. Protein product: CASSRTGTSGFTDTQYF.